The 14 T cell receptor beta chains reported below all come from one sample, sequenced in a study of blood T cells in healthy people across ages. Primers used in a second PCR of about 7 to 11 cycles were a sample-barcoded 5' primer and a J-beta primer mix. TCRdb redid the calling of the 5' RACE reads with MiXCR, one entry per CDR3 protein. In the table there are fewer than 650,000 distinct CDR3 sequences, about 28% of which are singletons. These sequences were also reported in another study, on T cells of mothers and their children.

Specimen: blood. All receptors come from a boy between 2 and 10 years old in good health.

The chain joins TRBV12-3 or TRBV12-4 to TRBJ2-1, with 11 bases aligning to TRBD2. This CDR3 comprises 15 residues. V dropped 6 bases and J dropped 6; count of bases not matched to a gene: 7. In nucleotides, the CDR3 is TGTGCCAGCAGACGTAGCGGGGGGGCCCTCAATGAGCAGTTCTTC. Amino acids: CASRRSGGALNEQFF.

This clonotype has a handful of counts. The V and J genes are TRBV5-1 and TRBJ1-4; unclear D gene. Germline loops: CDR1 SGHRS, CDR2 YFSETQ. This CDR3 region has 13 residues. Trimming shortened V by 4 bases and J by 8 bases, and 12 bases separated the two germline ends. CDR3 region: CASSLVLEEKLFF. The CDR3 DNA is TGCGCCAGCAGCCTGGTTTTGGAAGAAAAACTGTTTTTT. The entire variable domain, with the rest obtained from reference TRBV5-1 and TRBJ1-4, is as follows: KAGVTQTPRYLIKTRGQQVTLSCSPISGHRSVSWYQQTPGQGLQFLFEYFSETQRNKGNFPGRFSGRQFSNSRSEMNVSTLELGDSALYLCASSLVLEEKLFFGSGTQLSVL.

J is TRBJ2-1 and V is TRBV27; TRBD1 matches at 7 bases. This CDR3 contains 14 residues. Per germline, CDR1 MNHEY and CDR2 SMNVEV (reference sequence). Germline trimming cut 7 bases from V and 9 bases from J; bases unmatched to any gene: 12. The CDR3 sequence is CASNSVPTGPEQFF. The CDR3 region has the DNA TGTGCCAGCAATTCGGTCCCGACAGGGCCTGAGCAGTTCTTC.

The genes are TRBV28 and TRBJ2-2, with TRBD1 matching 7 bases. V lost 4 bases, J lost 4 bases, and 12 bases stayed unmatched. The CDR3 extends over 17 amino acids. Germline-derived CDR1 and CDR2 are MDHEN and SYDVKM. CDR3 sequence reads: CASSSLDRRSSTGELFF. DNA for the CDR3: TGTGCCAGCAGTTCTTTGGACAGGCGATCCTCCACCGGGGAGCTGTTTTTT.

V is TRBV7-2 and J is TRBJ2-5; TRBD2 matches at 7 bases. The CDR3 totals 14 residues. Germline lookup yields CDR1 SGHTA and CDR2 FQGNSA. V lost 2 bases, J lost 5 bases, and 5 bases stayed unmatched. CDR3 bases: TGTGCCAGCAGCTTATTCGTGGGAGGGGAGACCCAGTACTTC. Translated, it gives CASSLFVGGETQYF.

Comment on this clonotype: One end of the junction does not line up with germline, which may come from a read error. This chain uses TRBV7-8 with TRBJ2-2; weak D call: TRBD1 (6 bases). The V gene's germline CDR1 is SGHVS and CDR2 FQNEAQ. The CDR3 loop spans 15 amino acids. CDR3 sequence: CASSREGGNPGELLF. CDR3 in DNA: TGTGCCAGCAGCCGGGAAGGGGGAAACCCCGGGGAGCTGCTTTTT. Supplemented by reference TRBV7-8 and TRBJ2-2, the full variable domain reads GAGVSQSPRYKVAKRGQDVALRCDPISGHVSLFWYQQALGQGPEFLTYFQNEAQLDKSGLPSDRFFAERPEGSVSTLKIQRTQQEDSAVYLCASSREGGNPGELLFGEGSRLTVL.

The genes are TRBV20-1 and TRBJ1-4, with a weak D call TRBD1 (6 bases). V shed 5 bases and J shed 10 bases, with 23 bases lying between them. Germline CDR1 DFQATT, CDR2 SNEGSKA (reference sequence). The CDR3 runs to 15 residues. DNA for the CDR3: TGCAGTGCTGCCCTCGGCGGGGGCCCCTTCGGAAAACTGTTTTTT. This sequence encodes CSAALGGGPFGKLFF.

This clonotype was observed a few times. The chain has TRBV10-3 and TRBJ1-2; D perhaps matches TRBD1 (5 bases). There are 12 residues in the CDR3. The V end lost 2 bases, the J end lost 6 bases, and 7 bases lay between the germline ends. Per germline, CDR1 ENHRY and CDR2 SYGVKD. CDR3 residues: CAISEATDGYTF. Here the CDR3 DNA reads TGTGCCATCAGTGAGGCGACAGATGGCTACACCTTC.

V and J are TRBV6-1 and TRBJ1-1; tentative D call: TRBD1 (5 bases). The CDR3 sequence is 12 residues long. Trimming took off 11 bases at V and 3 bases at J, with 13 bases between the two ends. Germline CDR1 is MNHNS and CDR2 is SASEGT. The CDR3 DNA follows: TGTGCCGGGGCCTGGAGTGACACTGAAGCTTTCTTT. Amino acids: CAGAWSDTEAFF.

The chain recombines TRBV21-1 with TRBJ1-2; TRBD1, the D gene given by the table, was not confirmed from the DNA. TRBV21-1 is an annotated pseudogene. The CDR3 is 20 amino acids. The CDR3: CASSKGAIREVLQGSYGYTF. Written as DNA, the CDR3 is TGTGCCAGCAGCAAAGGGGCCATAAGAGAAGTTCTACAGGGTAGCTATGGCTACACCTTC.

This clonotype has more than one count but fewer than ten. Sequence at one end of the junction differs from germline and may be a read error. The chain recombines TRBV2 with TRBJ2-7; a possible D gene is TRBD2 (5 bases). The germline gives CDR1 SNHLY, CDR2 FYNNEI. This CDR3 region has 12 residues. CDR3 sequence (DNA): TGCGCCAGCAGCTACGAGGGATACGAGCAGTACTTC. Amino acid sequence: CASSYEGYEQYF.

This chain joins TRBV18 and TRBJ1-2, with TRBD1 matching 8 bases. Trimming cost V 1 base and J 6 bases; bases outside gene matches: 7. Germline values: CDR1 KGHSH, CDR2 LQKENI. CDR3 length equals 15 residues. CDR3 DNA: TGTGCCAGCTCACCACGACAGGGGCCCCCCGATGGCTACACCTTC. Its translation: CASSPRQGPPDGYTF.

This clonotype was seen a few times. The chain couples TRBV12-3 or TRBV12-4 to TRBJ1-3, with D perhaps matching TRBD1 (6 bases). The CDR3 sequence is 14 residues long. V was clipped by 3 bases and J by 4 bases, with 10 bases between them. Here the CDR3 DNA reads TGTGCCAGCAGTTTCGGGGGCGTCGGAAACACCATATATTTT. Its protein product is CASSFGGVGNTIYF.

The chain carries TRBV12-3 or TRBV12-4 and TRBJ1-2; a weak D match, TRBD1 (5 bases). The V and J ends lost 7 bases and 7 bases respectively, with 22 bases between them. The CDR3 has 15 amino acids. CDR3 sequence: CASNPRRGWNGGYTF. For the CDR3, the DNA is TGTGCCAGCAATCCTAGGAGGGGCTGGAACGGTGGCTACACCTTC.